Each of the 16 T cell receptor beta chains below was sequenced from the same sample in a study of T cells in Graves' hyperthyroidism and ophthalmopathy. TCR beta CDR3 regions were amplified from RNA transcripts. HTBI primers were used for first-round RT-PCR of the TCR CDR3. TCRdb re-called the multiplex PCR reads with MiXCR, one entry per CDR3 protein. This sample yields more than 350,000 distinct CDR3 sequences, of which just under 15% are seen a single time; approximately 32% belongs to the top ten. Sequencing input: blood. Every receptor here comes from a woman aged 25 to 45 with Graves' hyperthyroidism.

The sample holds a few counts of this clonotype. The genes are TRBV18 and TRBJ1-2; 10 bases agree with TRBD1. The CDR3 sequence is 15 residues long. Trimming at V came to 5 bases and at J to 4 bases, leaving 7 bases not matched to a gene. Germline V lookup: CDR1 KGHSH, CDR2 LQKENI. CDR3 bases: TGTGCCAGCTCAGCTGGACAGGGGGGCGTCTATGGCTACACCTTC. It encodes CASSAGQGGVYGYTF.

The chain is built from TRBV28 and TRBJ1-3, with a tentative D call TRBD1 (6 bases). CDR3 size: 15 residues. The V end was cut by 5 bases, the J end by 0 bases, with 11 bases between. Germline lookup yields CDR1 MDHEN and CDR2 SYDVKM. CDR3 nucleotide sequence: TGTGCCAGCAGTCTCGACAGGAGCTCTGGAAACACCATATATTTT. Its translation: CASSLDRSSGNTIYF. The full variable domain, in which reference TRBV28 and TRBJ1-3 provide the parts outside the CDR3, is DVKVTQSSRYLVKRTGEKVFLECVQDMDHENMFWYRQDPGLGLRLIYFSYDVKMKEKGDIPEGYSVSREKKERFSLILESASTNQTSMYLCASSLDRSSGNTIYFGEGSWLTVV.

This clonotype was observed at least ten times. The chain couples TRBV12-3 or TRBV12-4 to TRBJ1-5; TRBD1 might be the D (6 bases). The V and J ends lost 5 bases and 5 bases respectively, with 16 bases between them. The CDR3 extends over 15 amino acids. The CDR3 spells CASSTTGDIHQPQHF. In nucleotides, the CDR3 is TGTGCCAGCAGTACAACTGGGGACATCCATCAGCCCCAGCATTTT.

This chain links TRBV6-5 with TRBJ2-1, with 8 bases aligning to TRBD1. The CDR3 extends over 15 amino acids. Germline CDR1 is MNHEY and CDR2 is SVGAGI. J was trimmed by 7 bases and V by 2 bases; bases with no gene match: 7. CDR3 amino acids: CASSYVQGAWNEQFF. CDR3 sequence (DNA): TGTGCCAGCAGTTACGTTCAGGGGGCATGGAATGAGCAGTTCTTC.

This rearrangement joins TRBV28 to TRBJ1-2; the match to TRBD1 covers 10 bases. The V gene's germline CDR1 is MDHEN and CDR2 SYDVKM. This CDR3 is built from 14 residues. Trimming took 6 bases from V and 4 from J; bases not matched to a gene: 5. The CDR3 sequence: CASRMDRGAYGYTF. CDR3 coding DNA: TGTGCCAGCAGGATGGACAGGGGGGCCTATGGCTACACCTTC.

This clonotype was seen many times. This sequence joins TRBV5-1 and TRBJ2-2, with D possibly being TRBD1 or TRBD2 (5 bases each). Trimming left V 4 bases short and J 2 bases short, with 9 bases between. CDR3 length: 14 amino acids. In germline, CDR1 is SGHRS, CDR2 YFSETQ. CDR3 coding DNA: TGCGCCAGCAGCCGGGACGCCAACACCGGGGAGCTGTTTTTT. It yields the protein CASSRDANTGELFF.

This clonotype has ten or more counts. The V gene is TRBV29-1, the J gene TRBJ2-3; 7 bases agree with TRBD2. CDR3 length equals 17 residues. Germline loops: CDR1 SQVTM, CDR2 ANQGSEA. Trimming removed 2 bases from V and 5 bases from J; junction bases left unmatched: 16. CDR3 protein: CSVELQAWGRAVDTQYF. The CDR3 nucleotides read TGCAGCGTTGAATTACAGGCGTGGGGGAGGGCGGTAGATACGCAGTATTTT.

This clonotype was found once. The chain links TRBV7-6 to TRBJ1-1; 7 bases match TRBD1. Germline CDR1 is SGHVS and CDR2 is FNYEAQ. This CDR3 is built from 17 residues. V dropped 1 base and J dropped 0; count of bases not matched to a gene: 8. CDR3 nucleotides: TGTGCCAGCAGCTTAGTGGGAAGGGGGCCTATGAACACTGAAGCTTTCTTT. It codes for CASSLVGRGPMNTEAFF.

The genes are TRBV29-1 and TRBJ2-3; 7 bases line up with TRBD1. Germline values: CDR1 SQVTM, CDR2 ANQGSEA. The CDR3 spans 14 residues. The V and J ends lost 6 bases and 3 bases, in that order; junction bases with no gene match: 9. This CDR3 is CSVERTGGTDTQYF. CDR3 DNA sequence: TGCAGCGTAGAGCGGACAGGTGGAACAGATACGCAGTATTTT.

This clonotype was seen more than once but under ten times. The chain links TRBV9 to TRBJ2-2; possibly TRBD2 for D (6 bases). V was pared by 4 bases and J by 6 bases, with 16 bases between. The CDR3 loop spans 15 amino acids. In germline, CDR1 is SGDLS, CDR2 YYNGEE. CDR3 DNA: TGTGCCAGCAGCCGTAGGGGAGGAGACTCCGGGGAGCTGTTTTTT. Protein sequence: CASSRRGGDSGELFF.

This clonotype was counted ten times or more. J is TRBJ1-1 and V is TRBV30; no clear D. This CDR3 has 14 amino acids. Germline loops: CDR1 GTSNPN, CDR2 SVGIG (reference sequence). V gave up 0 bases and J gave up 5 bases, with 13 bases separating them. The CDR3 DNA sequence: TGTGCCTGGAGTGTACCACTAAGTGGGACTGAAGCTTTCTTT. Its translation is CAWSVPLSGTEAFF.

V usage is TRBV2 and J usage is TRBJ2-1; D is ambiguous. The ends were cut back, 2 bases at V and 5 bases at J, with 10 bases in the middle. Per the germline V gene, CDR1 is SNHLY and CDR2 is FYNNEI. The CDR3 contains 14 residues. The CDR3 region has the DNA TGTGCCAGCAGTGAAATAAGGAGTAACAATGAGCAGTTCTTC. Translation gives CASSEIRSNNEQFF.

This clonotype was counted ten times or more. CDR3 in amino acids: CASGVGTGDVETQYF. The CDR3 nucleotides are TGTGCCAGCGGAGTCGGGACAGGGGATGTGGAGACCCAGTACTTC. The rearrangement joins TRBV4-2 to TRBJ2-5; 10 nucleotides agree with TRBD1. The germline V gene has CDR1 LGHNA and CDR2 YNFKEQ. The CDR3 contains 15 residues. The junction had 11 bases not matched to a gene; V was cut back by 8 bases and J by 5 bases.

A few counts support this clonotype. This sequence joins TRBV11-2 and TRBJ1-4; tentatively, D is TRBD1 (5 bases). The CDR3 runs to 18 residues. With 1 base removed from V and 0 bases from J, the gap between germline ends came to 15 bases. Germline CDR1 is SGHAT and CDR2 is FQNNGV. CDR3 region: CASSLGTLISSTNEKLFF. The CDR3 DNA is TGTGCCAGCAGCTTAGGGACACTCATTTCTTCAACTAATGAAAAACTGTTTTTT.

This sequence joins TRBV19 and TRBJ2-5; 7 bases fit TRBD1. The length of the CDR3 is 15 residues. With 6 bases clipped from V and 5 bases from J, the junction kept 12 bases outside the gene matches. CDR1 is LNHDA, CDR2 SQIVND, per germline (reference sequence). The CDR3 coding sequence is TGTGCCAGTAGCAGCCGACAGGGTACGACTGAGACCCAGTACTTC. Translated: CASSSRQGTTETQYF.

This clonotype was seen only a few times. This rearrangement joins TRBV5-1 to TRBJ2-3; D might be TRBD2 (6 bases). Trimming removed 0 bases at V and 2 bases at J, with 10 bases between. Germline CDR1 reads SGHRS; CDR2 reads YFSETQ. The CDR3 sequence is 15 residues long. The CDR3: CASSLAGSDTDTQYF. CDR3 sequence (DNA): TGCGCCAGCAGCTTGGCCGGGAGTGACACAGATACGCAGTATTTT.